This T cell receptor beta chain was observed in a study of T-cell memory formation after mild COVID-19. Across the whole study: TCR clusters mostly belonged to single donors.

Trimming removed 4 bases from V and 0 bases from J, with 13 bases in between. The CDR3 contains 15 residues. CDR1 and CDR2 (germline): MNHEY, SVGEGT. Findings of the study overall: Day 15 to 85 contracting clones showed balanced CD4/CD8; later expanders leaned CD4+. Shrinking CD4+ clones resided mostly in CM and EM, and CD8+ ones in EMRA.

The 5'RACE method, run with constant-segment primers, produced TCR alpha and TCR beta cDNA libraries (carrying sample barcodes and UMIs). From the 5' RACE reads, TCRdb called clonotypes with MiXCR, one entry per CDR3 protein. The sample lists 550,000 to 700,000 distinct CDR3 sequences, roughly 17% occurring once. This clonotype was observed a handful of times. Its antigen is unknown. The origin of this receptor is an adult woman who had mild COVID-19 (a few samples of this study predate the infection). Cell type and time point are not known. This rearrangement joins TRBV6-2 or TRBV6-3 to TRBJ2-7; D might be TRBD1 (6 bases). The sequenced sample was PBMCs or a T cell subset sorted from them (not recorded which). CDR3 coding DNA: TGTGCCAGCAGTTCCACAGGGCTGAGCTCCTACGAGCAGTACTTC. It encodes CASSSTGLSSYEQYF.